This TCR beta chain was identified during a study of T cell responses to AZD1222 COVID-19 vaccine. V lost 5 bases to trimming and J lost 3 bases, with 17 bases between them. This CDR3 spans 15 amino acids. Germline values: CDR1 KGHSH, CDR2 LQKENI. The data were produced by immunoSEQ multiplex PCR, yet TCRdb's version contains in-frame clones alone and is incomplete. Of 25,000 to 30,000 clones listed, over 80% are singletons. The sample here was peripheral blood, taken 28 days after the second AZD1222 dose. The TCR comes from an adult who received the AZD1222 COVID-19 vaccine. The chain couples TRBV18 to TRBJ2-7; D may correspond to TRBD1 or TRBD2 (5 bases each). CDR3 protein: CASSVGPQSYYEQYF. The CDR3 DNA sequence: TGTGCCAGCTCAGTGGGACCACAATCCTACTACGAGCAGTACTTC.